The entry below gives a single T cell receptor beta chain sequence along with its context. Germline assignment: CDR1 GTSNPN and CDR2 SVGIG (reference sequence). CDR3 length: 11 residues. The V and J ends lost 2 bases and 7 bases respectively, with 9 bases between them. Original processing methods: Nucleated cell number was recorded as an estimate derived from reference gene primer amplification. The repertoire was sequenced with immunoSEQ multiplex PCR; TCRdb's copy has only in-frame clones and lacks some. That table gives V, J and clone size, and the DNA gave D and trimming. The repertoire includes about 190,000 clones, 70% to 90% of them detected once, and roughly 6.2% sits in the top ten. These data belong to a study of blood T cell repertoires in COVID-19. On the study more broadly: Donors in the United States, Italy and Spain gave samples during acute or convalescent COVID-19.

This TCR came from a woman aged 40 to 50 who had recovered from COVID-19. The sequenced sample consisted of peripheral blood. This chain connects TRBV30 to TRBJ2-7; maybe TRBD2 (5 bases). The CDR3 reads CAWSLPGEQYF. CDR3 nucleotide sequence: TGTGCCTGGAGTTTGCCGGGGGAGCAGTACTTC.